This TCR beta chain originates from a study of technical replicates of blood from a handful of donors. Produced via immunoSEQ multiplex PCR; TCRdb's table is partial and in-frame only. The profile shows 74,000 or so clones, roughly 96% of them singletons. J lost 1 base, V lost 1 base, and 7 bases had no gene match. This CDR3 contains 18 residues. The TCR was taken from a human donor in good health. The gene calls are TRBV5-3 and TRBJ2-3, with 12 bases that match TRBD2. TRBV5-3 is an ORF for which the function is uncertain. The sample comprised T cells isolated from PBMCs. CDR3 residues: CARSLSLAGGRGTDTQYF. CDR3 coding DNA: TGTGCCAGAAGCTTGAGTCTAGCGGGAGGGCGAGGCACAGATACGCAGTATTTT.